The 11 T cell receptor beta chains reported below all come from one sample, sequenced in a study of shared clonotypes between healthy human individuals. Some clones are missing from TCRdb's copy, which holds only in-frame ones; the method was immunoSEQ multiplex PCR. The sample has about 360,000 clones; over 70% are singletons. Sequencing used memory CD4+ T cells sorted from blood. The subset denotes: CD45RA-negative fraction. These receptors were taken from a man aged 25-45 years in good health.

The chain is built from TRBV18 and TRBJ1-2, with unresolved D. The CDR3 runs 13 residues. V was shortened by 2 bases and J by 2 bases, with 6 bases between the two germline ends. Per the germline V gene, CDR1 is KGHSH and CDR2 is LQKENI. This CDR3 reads CASSPDGNYGYTF. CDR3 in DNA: TGTGCCAGCTCACCAGACGGGAACTATGGCTACACCTTC.

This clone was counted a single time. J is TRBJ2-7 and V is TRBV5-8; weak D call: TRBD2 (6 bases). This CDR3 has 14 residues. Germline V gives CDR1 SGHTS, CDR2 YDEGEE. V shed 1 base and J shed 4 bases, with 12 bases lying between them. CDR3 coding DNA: TGTGCCAGCAGCTTGACTAGCCTGAATTACGAGCAGTACTTC. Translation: CASSLTSLNYEQYF.

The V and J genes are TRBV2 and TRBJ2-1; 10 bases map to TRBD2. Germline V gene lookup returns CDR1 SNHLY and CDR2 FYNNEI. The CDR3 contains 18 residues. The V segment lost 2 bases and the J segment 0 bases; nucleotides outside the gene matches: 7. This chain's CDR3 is CASSERTSGRSSYNEQFF. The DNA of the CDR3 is TGTGCCAGCAGTGAAAGGACTAGCGGAAGGAGCTCCTACAATGAGCAGTTCTTC.

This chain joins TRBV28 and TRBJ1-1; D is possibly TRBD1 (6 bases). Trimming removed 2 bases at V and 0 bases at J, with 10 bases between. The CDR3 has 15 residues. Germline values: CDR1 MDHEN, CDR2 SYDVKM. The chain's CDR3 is CASSLPTGLNTEAFF. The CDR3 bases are TGTGCCAGCAGTTTACCCACAGGGTTGAACACTGAAGCTTTCTTT.

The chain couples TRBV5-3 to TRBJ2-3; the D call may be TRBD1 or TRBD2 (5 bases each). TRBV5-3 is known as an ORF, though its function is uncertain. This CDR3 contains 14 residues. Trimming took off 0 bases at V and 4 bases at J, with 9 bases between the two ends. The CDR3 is CARSLAGTADTQYF. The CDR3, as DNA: TGTGCCAGAAGCTTGGCAGGGACGGCAGATACGCAGTATTTT.

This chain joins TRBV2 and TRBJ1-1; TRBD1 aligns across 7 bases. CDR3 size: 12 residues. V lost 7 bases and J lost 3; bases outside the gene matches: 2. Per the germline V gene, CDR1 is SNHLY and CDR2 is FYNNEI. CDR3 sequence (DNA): TGTGCCAGCACAGGGGGAGACACTGAAGCTTTCTTT. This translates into CASTGGDTEAFF.

In DNA form, the CDR3 reads TGTGCCAGCAGCGGGGCACATACATCTCACGAGCAGTACTTC. It specifies CASSGAHTSHEQYF. The chain links TRBV11-2 to TRBJ2-7, with D tentatively TRBD1 (5 bases). The CDR3 runs 14 residues. V was shortened by 5 bases and J by 5 bases, with 16 bases between the two germline ends. Germline assignment: CDR1 SGHAT and CDR2 FQNNGV.

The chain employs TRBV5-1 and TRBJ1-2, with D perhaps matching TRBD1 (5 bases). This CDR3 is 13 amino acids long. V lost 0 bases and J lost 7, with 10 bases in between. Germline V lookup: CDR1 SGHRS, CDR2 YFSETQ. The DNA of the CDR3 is TGCGCCAGCAGCTTGGATGGAGGGGCTGGCTACACCTTC. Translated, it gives CASSLDGGAGYTF.

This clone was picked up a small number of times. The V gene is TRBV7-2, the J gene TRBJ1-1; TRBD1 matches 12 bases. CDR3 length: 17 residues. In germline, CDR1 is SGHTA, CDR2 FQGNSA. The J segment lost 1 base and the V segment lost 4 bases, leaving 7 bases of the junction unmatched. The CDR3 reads CASSSRDRGLRNTEAFF. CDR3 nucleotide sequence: TGTGCCAGCAGCTCCCGGGACAGGGGGCTGAGGAACACTGAAGCTTTCTTT.

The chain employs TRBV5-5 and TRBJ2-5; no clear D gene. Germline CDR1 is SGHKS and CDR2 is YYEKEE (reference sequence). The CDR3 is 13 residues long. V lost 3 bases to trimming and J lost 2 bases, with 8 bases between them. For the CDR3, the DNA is TGTGCCAGCAGCTACTTAGATCAAGAGACCCAGTACTTC. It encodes CASSYLDQETQYF.

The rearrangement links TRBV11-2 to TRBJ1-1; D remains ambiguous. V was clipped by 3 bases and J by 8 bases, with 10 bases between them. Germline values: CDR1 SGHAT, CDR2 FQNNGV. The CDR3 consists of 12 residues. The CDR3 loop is CASSFSTLEAFF. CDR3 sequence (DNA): TGTGCCAGCAGCTTCTCGACGTTAGAAGCTTTCTTT.